The 14 T cell receptor beta chains below all came from one sample that was sequenced in a study of CD8 T cells in ankylosing spondylitis. TCRdb reprocessed the 5' RACE reads with MiXCR, giving one entry per CDR3 protein. This table has 300,000 to 350,000 distinct CDR3 sequences, roughly 11% appearing once. The specimen was blood, either unsorted or a sorted T cell fraction (not recorded which). Receptors originate from a female donor with ankylosing spondylitis or in good health (not recorded which).

The chain links TRBV28 to TRBJ1-5, with D possibly matching TRBD1 (6 bases). The germline V gene encodes CDR1 MDHEN and CDR2 SYDVKM. The CDR3 is 11 residues long. CDR3 DNA sequence: TGTGGTTCAGGGGGCAATCAGCCCCAGCATTTT. Protein: CGSGGNQPQHF.

The chain has TRBV28 and TRBJ2-7; the match to TRBD1 covers 10 bases. This CDR3 region has 16 residues. V was clipped by 7 bases and J by 1 base; unmatched bases: 10. Per germline, CDR1 MDHEN and CDR2 SYDVKM. The CDR3 sequence: CASNRRAGQGSYEQYF. The CDR3 nucleotides are TGTGCCAGCAATCGCCGGGCGGGACAGGGGTCCTACGAGCAGTACTTC.

This clonotype was seen more than once but under ten times. V is TRBV11-2 and J is TRBJ2-2, with 14 positions matching TRBD2. The CDR3 totals 18 residues. Per germline, CDR1 SGHAT and CDR2 FQNNGV. The junction had 5 bases not matched to a gene; V was cut back by 3 bases and J by 2 bases. This chain's CDR3 is CASSLTSGGAGNTGELFF. DNA of the CDR3: TGTGCCAGCAGCTTGACTAGCGGGGGGGCAGGAAACACCGGGGAGCTGTTTTTT. The complete variable domain, with remaining parts taken from reference TRBV11-2 and TRBJ2-2, reads EAGVAQSPRYKIIEKRQSVAFWCNPISGHATLYWYQQILGQGPKLLIQFQNNGVVDDSQLPKDRFSAERLKGVDSTLKIQPAKLEDSAVYLCASSLTSGGAGNTGELFFGEGSRLTVL.

This clonotype was seen a handful of times. The chain recombines TRBV5-1 with TRBJ2-7, with D uncertain. The CDR3 length is 15 residues. Looked up from germline, CDR1 is SGHRS and CDR2 is YFSETQ. Trimming took 0 bases from V and 1 from J, leaving 11 bases between them. Written as DNA, the CDR3 is TGCGCCAGCAGCTTGGTTCCGGCCGGATCCTACGAGCAGTACTTC. Translation gives CASSLVPAGSYEQYF.

This clonotype was counted ten times or more. The V gene is TRBV10-3, the J gene TRBJ2-7; 8 nucleotides agree with TRBD2. After removal of 6 bases from V and 6 bases from J, the junction contained 13 bases not matched to a gene. Germline CDR1 ENHRY, CDR2 SYGVKD. The CDR3 has 15 residues. CDR3 sequence reads: CAIRAKAGDSGEQYF. The CDR3 coding sequence is TGTGCCATCAGAGCCAAAGCGGGAGACTCCGGCGAGCAGTACTTC.

This clonotype has more than one count but fewer than ten. The chain joins TRBV20-1 to TRBJ1-2, with a possible D match to TRBD1 (5 bases). This CDR3 comprises 13 residues. Germline V gives CDR1 DFQATT, CDR2 SNEGSKA (reference sequence). The V gene lost 6 bases and the J gene lost 6 bases, with 17 bases spanning the gap. The CDR3 protein is CSAITTAIHGYTF. The CDR3, as DNA: TGCAGTGCCATAACGACAGCAATCCATGGCTACACCTTC.

This chain uses TRBV30 with TRBJ1-2; D perhaps matches TRBD1 (6 bases). Trimming left V 0 bases short and J 5 bases short, with 10 bases between. The CDR3 sequence is 13 residues long. Germline V gene sequence: CDR1 GTSNPN, CDR2 SVGIG (reference sequence). The CDR3 is CAWSVQGEYGYTF. In nucleotides, the CDR3 is TGTGCCTGGAGTGTACAGGGAGAGTATGGCTACACCTTC.

A remark on this clonotype: A much larger clonotype is one base distant, so this may be a read error. The rearrangement uses TRBV15 and TRBJ2-2, with D unresolved. This CDR3 comprises 12 residues. The germline gives CDR1 LNHNV, CDR2 YYDKDF (reference sequence). CDR3 in amino acids: CAARDVGGELFF. The CDR3, as DNA: TGTGCCGCCAGAGACGTAGGCGGGGAGCTGTTTTTT.

This clonotype was observed at least ten times. V and J are TRBV29-1 and TRBJ1-2, with 7 bases that match TRBD1. In germline, CDR1 is SQVTM, CDR2 ANQGSEA. This CDR3 has 13 residues. Unmatched junction bases numbered 4, after V lost 3 bases and J lost 3 bases. The CDR3 region has the DNA TGCAGCGTTGACACAGGGGTCCACTATGGCTACACCTTC. This gives the protein CSVDTGVHYGYTF.

This clonotype was seen at least ten times. The chain links TRBV7-9 to TRBJ2-3, with D hard to call. This CDR3 is 14 amino acids long. V was clipped by 5 bases and J by 5 bases, with 14 bases between them. Per the germline V gene, CDR1 is SEHNR and CDR2 is FQNEAQ (reference sequence). In DNA form, the CDR3 reads TGTGCCAGCAGCCTAGGGTTGGGCGGAGATACGCAGTATTTT. The encoded protein is CASSLGLGGDTQYF.

In this sample, this clonotype turned up many times. The J gene is TRBJ2-7, the V gene TRBV7-9; 7 positions match TRBD2. Germline V gene data show CDR1 as SEHNR and CDR2 as FQNEAQ (reference sequence). The length of the CDR3 is 15 residues. J was trimmed by 2 bases and V by 5 bases; bases with no gene match: 9. In DNA form, the CDR3 reads TGTGCCAGCAGCCGGCAAACTAGCGTTGCCTACGAGCAGTACTTC. Its translation is CASSRQTSVAYEQYF.

This clonotype was detected ten times or more. The chain employs TRBV7-2 and TRBJ2-7; 8 bases map to TRBD2. Losses at the gene ends were 1 base for V and 6 bases for J; bases not matched to a gene: 5. Germline CDR1 SGHTA, CDR2 FQGNSA. This CDR3 contains 14 residues. CDR3 region: CASSLGRGAGEQYF. CDR3 in DNA: TGTGCCAGCAGCTTAGGGCGGGGGGCAGGCGAGCAGTACTTC.

This clonotype was recorded at least ten times. The chain employs TRBV2 and TRBJ1-1, with 9 positions matching TRBD1. The CDR3 is made up of 12 amino acids. The V gene's germline CDR1 is SNHLY and CDR2 FYNNEI. V gave up 5 bases and J gave up 6 bases; unmatched junction bases: 1. The CDR3 sequence is CASSRDRAEAFF. In DNA, the CDR3 is TGTGCCAGCAGTAGGGACAGGGCTGAAGCTTTCTTT.

The V gene is TRBV20-1, the J gene TRBJ2-3; TRBD1 aligns across 10 bases. V lost 6 bases and J lost 0; bases outside the gene matches: 9. The CDR3 contains 16 residues. Per germline, CDR1 DFQATT and CDR2 SNEGSKA (reference sequence). The chain's CDR3 is CSALVGTGDSTDTQYF. The CDR3 nucleotides read TGCAGTGCGCTCGTCGGGACAGGGGATAGCACAGATACGCAGTATTTT.